These 21 T cell receptor beta chains were all obtained from the same sample, sequenced in a study of blood T cell repertoires in COVID-19. Libraries were prepared by immunoSEQ multiplex PCR; TCRdb keeps only in-frame clonotypes and omits some of them. Here the sample spans 110,000 to 150,000 clones, around 82% being singletons. The source material was PBMCs or T cells enriched from blood (not recorded which). The receptors were gathered from a woman aged 50 to 60 who had recovered from COVID-19.

The chain joins TRBV11-2 to TRBJ2-7; weak D call: TRBD1 (5 bases). Germline V gene lookup returns CDR1 SGHAT and CDR2 FQNNGV. The germline V and J ends were trimmed by 4 bases and 0 bases, with 16 bases remaining between them. CDR3 size: 16 residues. For the CDR3, the DNA is TGTGCCAGCAGCTCCCCTTCGGACAAGATCTCCTACGAGCAGTACTTC. Translation: CASSSPSDKISYEQYF.

This rearrangement joins TRBV5-1 to TRBJ1-4, with TRBD1 matching 10 bases. The CDR3 spans 13 residues. CDR1 is SGHRS, CDR2 YFSETQ, per germline. J gave up 8 bases and V 4 bases, and 2 bases lay outside the gene matches. CDR3 in amino acids: CASSRDRGEKLFF. CDR3 nucleotide sequence: TGCGCCAGCAGCCGGGACAGGGGCGAAAAACTGTTTTTT.

The V gene is TRBV10-3, the J gene TRBJ1-2, with a weak D call TRBD1 (6 bases). Germline values: CDR1 ENHRY, CDR2 SYGVKD. The CDR3 has 16 residues. V lost 5 bases, J lost 0 bases, and 16 bases lay in between. The CDR3: CAISLQDRPTNYGYTF. CDR3 coding DNA: TGTGCCATCAGTCTGCAAGACAGGCCTACTAACTATGGCTACACCTTC.

The chain has TRBV4-1 and TRBJ1-4, with D possibly matching TRBD1 (5 bases). Germline loops: CDR1 MGHRA, CDR2 YSYEKL. The CDR3 contains 16 residues. Trimming removed 0 bases from V and 6 bases from J, with 14 bases in between. The CDR3 loop is CASSQDRVAGYEKLFF. The CDR3 nucleotides are TGCGCCAGCAGCCAAGATCGCGTGGCAGGGTATGAAAAACTGTTTTTT.

The genes are TRBV25-1 and TRBJ2-1; 7 positions agree with TRBD2. Germline trimming cut 4 bases from V and 7 bases from J; bases unmatched to any gene: 10. Germline V gives CDR1 MGHDK, CDR2 SYGVNS. The CDR3 covers 15 residues. CDR3: CASSASFMGGNEQFF. The CDR3 nucleotides read TGTGCCAGCAGTGCCTCCTTCATGGGGGGGAATGAGCAGTTCTTC.

The table lists this clone with a few counts. The chain has TRBV15 and TRBJ2-3; TRBD1 aligns across 10 bases. Germline CDR1 and CDR2: LNHNV and YYDKDF (reference sequence). The CDR3 covers 17 residues. Trimming at V came to 5 bases and at J to 5 bases, leaving 13 bases not matched to a gene. The CDR3 spells CATSSTGGNPGGDTQYF. The CDR3 nucleotides are TGTGCCACCAGCTCGACAGGGGGCAATCCGGGGGGAGATACGCAGTATTTT.

The chain uses TRBV19 and TRBJ1-6; tentative D call: TRBD1 (6 bases). With 7 bases removed from V and 3 bases from J, the gap between germline ends came to 13 bases. This CDR3 contains 15 residues. Germline assignment: CDR1 LNHDA and CDR2 SQIVND (reference sequence). The CDR3 reads CASKRKGDYNSPLHF. CDR3 DNA sequence: TGTGCCAGTAAGAGAAAGGGGGACTATAATTCACCCCTCCACTTT. The entire variable domain, with the rest obtained from reference TRBV19 and TRBJ1-6, is as follows: DGGITQSPKYLFRKEGQNVTLSCEQNLNHDAMYWYRQDPGQGLRLIYYSQIVNDFQKGDIAEGYSVSREKKESFPLTVTSAQKNPTAFYLCASKRKGDYNSPLHFGNGTRLTVT.

There are a few counts of this clone. The CDR3 region is CASSVALHNYGYTF. CDR3 coding DNA: TGTGCCAGCAGCGTAGCTTTACATAACTATGGCTACACCTTC. The genes are TRBV9 and TRBJ1-2; D not resolved. The germline gives CDR1 SGDLS, CDR2 YYNGEE. Trimming cost V 0 bases and J 1 base, with 7 bases left between them. The CDR3 consists of 14 residues. Supplemented by reference TRBV9 and TRBJ1-2, the full variable domain reads DSGVTQTPKHLITATGQRVTLRCSPRSGDLSVYWYQQSLDQGLQFLIQYYNGEERAKGNILERFSAQQFPDLHSELNLSSLELGDSALYFCASSVALHNYGYTFGSGTRLTVV.

The chain is built from TRBV5-1 and TRBJ2-7, with a tentative D call TRBD1 (5 bases). The length of the CDR3 is 13 residues. V was trimmed by 0 bases and J by 5 bases, leaving 9 bases between them. Germline V gene sequence: CDR1 SGHRS, CDR2 YFSETQ. For the CDR3, the DNA is TGCGCCAGCAGCTTGGTCCCAGGGAACGAGCAGTACGTC. Its translation: CASSLVPGNEQYV.

The CDR3 region is CASSFRGYNTEAFF. The DNA of the CDR3 is TGTGCCAGCAGTTTTAGGGGGTATAACACTGAAGCTTTCTTT. The V call is TRBV28, the J call TRBJ1-1; possible D gene TRBD1, 6 bases. Per germline, CDR1 MDHEN and CDR2 SYDVKM. V was trimmed by 3 bases and J by 2 bases, leaving 10 bases between them. CDR3 length: 14 amino acids.

The chain is built from TRBV27 and TRBJ1-4; TRBD1 matches 8 bases. V gave up 6 bases and J gave up 4 bases; unmatched junction bases: 7. CDR1 and CDR2 (germline): MNHEY, SMNVEV (reference sequence). The CDR3 extends over 15 amino acids. The CDR3 DNA reads as TGTGCCAGCAGGGGATTTGGACAGGGTAATGAAAAACTGTTTTTT. Residues: CASRGFGQGNEKLFF.

The rearrangement uses TRBV5-1 and TRBJ1-4; possible D gene TRBD1, 5 bases. Germline V lookup: CDR1 SGHRS, CDR2 YFSETQ. This CDR3 spans 16 amino acids. The V end lost 4 bases, the J end lost 4 bases, and 17 bases lay between the germline ends. The CDR3 region has the DNA TGCGCCAGCAGCCCGGGTCCGGGGGGACTTAATGAAAAACTGTTTTTT. Amino acid sequence: CASSPGPGGLNEKLFF.

This clone was counted a few times. The DNA of the CDR3 is TGTGCCAGCAGCCCCACAGGGAACAGCAATCAGCCCCAGCATTTT. It encodes CASSPTGNSNQPQHF. This rearrangement joins TRBV3-1 (or the pseudogene TRBV3-2) to TRBJ1-5, with D possibly TRBD1 on 6 matching bases. Between the trimmed V and J ends, which lost 4 bases and 1 base, there was a span of 11 bases. Per the germline V gene, CDR1 is LGHDT and CDR2 is YNNKEL (reference sequence). This CDR3 region has 15 residues.

The table lists this clone with a few counts. CDR3 sequence (DNA): TGTGCCAGCAGCGCCCACAGGGGGCAATACGAGCAGTACTTC. Protein product: CASSAHRGQYEQYF. The chain is built from TRBV5-4 and TRBJ2-7, with 9 bases lining up with TRBD1. V lost 4 bases, J lost 4 bases, and 6 bases stayed unmatched. Germline CDR1 reads SGHNT; CDR2 reads YYREEE (reference sequence). The CDR3 is made up of 14 amino acids. Together with reference TRBV5-4 and TRBJ2-7, the CDR3 gives the full variable domain: ETGVTQSPTHLIKTRGQQVTLRCSSQSGHNTVSWYQQALGQGPQFIFQYYREEENGRGNFPPRFSGLQFPNYSSELNVNALELDDSALYLCASSAHRGQYEQYFGPGTRLTVT.

In the case of this clone: Relative to the germline gene, one junction end is altered; a read error may explain this. The rearrangement joins TRBV18 to TRBJ2-7; D is perhaps TRBD1 (7 bases). Germline CDR1 reads KGHSH; CDR2 reads LQKENI. The CDR3 is 13 amino acids. The CDR3 nucleotides read TGTGCCAGCTCACCGGGACTCGACAGGGTGGGAATCTTC. This encodes CASSPGLDRVGIF.

The chain carries TRBV13 and TRBJ1-5; D is perhaps TRBD1 (5 bases). Trimming cost V 0 bases and J 1 base, with 13 bases left between them. Germline lookup yields CDR1 PRHDT and CDR2 FYEKMQ (reference sequence). This CDR3 contains 17 residues. The CDR3 DNA reads as TGTGCCAGCAGCTTAGGCGGGGGGGAAGGGAGCAATCAGCCCCAGCATTTT. Its translation is CASSLGGGEGSNQPQHF.

The chain has TRBV10-3 and TRBJ2-5, with unresolved D. In germline, CDR1 is ENHRY, CDR2 SYGVKD. Trimming left V 3 bases short and J 4 bases short, with 6 bases between. This CDR3 is 12 amino acids long. This CDR3 is CAISEPGETQYF. CDR3 bases: TGTGCCATCAGTGAACCCGGAGAGACCCAGTACTTC.

The chain has TRBV5-1 and TRBJ2-1; a weak D match, TRBD2 (5 bases). The CDR3 consists of 13 residues. V shed 4 bases and J shed 4 bases, with 9 bases lying between them. The germline gives CDR1 SGHRS, CDR2 YFSETQ. The CDR3 here is CASSLDSYNEQFF. The CDR3 bases are TGCGCCAGCAGCCTGGACTCGTACAATGAGCAGTTCTTC.

CDR3 nucleotide sequence: TGTGCCAGCAGTAAGGACTCCCCGGCGGCCCAGTACTTC. This gives the protein CASSKDSPAAQYF. This chain joins TRBV2 and TRBJ2-5; D possibly corresponds to TRBD2 (5 bases). The CDR3 is 13 amino acids. Germline V gives CDR1 SNHLY, CDR2 FYNNEI. V lost 5 bases to trimming and J lost 9 bases, with 16 bases between them. The full variable domain, its missing parts supplied by reference TRBV2 and TRBJ2-5, is EPEVTQTPSHQVTQMGQEVILRCVPISNHLYFYWYRQILGQKVEFLVSFYNNEISEKSEIFDDQFSVERPDGSNFTLKIRSTKLEDSAMYFCASSKDSPAAQYFGPGTRLLVL.

This chain connects TRBV11-2 to TRBJ2-1, with D perhaps TRBD1 (5 bases). Germline CDR1 and CDR2: SGHAT and FQNNGV. Trimming shortened V by 1 base and J by 12 bases, and 13 bases separated the two germline ends. The CDR3 sequence is 13 residues long. The CDR3, as DNA: TGTGCCAGCAGCTTAGCAGGGCTAAGGGGGCAGTTCTTC. It translates to CASSLAGLRGQFF.

The chain recombines TRBV6-5 with TRBJ2-7, with TRBD2 matching 7 bases. The CDR3 totals 11 residues. Germline trimming cut 8 bases from V and 5 bases from J; bases unmatched to any gene: 3. The germline V gene has CDR1 MNHEY and CDR2 SVGAGI. DNA of the CDR3: TGTGCCAGCGGGGGGGTCCACGAGCAGTACTTC. Translated: CASGGVHEQYF.